The source of this TCR beta chain is a study of cytomegalovirus exposure and HLA in healthy donors. Study overall: Genotyping showed about 80% of approximately 430 donors falling in the Caucasian-associated ancestry cluster. Points from the study as a whole: Later analysis placed DRB1 highest and HLA-C lowest in TCR association rates, which differed by HLA locus. As was reported, the HLA-A and HLA-B alleles of most subjects were accurately predicted from TCR beta sequences. The classifier reportedly diagnosed cytomegalovirus status with high sensitivity and specificity.

A note on this clone: Its antigen is not known.

The PCR made use of 60 Vbeta and 13 Jbeta primers. Sequencing was performed with immunoSEQ multiplex PCR; in TCRdb, only in-frame clones are kept and a portion is missing. Of 100,000 to 120,000 clones listed, 69% are singletons. Trimming took 5 bases from V and 7 from J; bases not matched to a gene: 8. Germline assignment: CDR1 SEHNR and CDR2 FQNEAQ (reference sequence). CDR3 length: 13 residues. The genes are TRBV7-9 and TRBJ2-7; 7 positions match TRBD2. This TCR was sampled from a man under 40 in good health and CMV-seronegative. Sequenced sample: PBMCs. DNA for the CDR3: TGTGCCAGCAGCCCGGGGGGTCTGAGGGAGCAGTACTTC. Protein product: CASSPGGLREQYF.